Listed below are T cell receptor beta chains from one sample, sequenced in a study of CD8 T cells in ankylosing spondylitis. TCRdb analysed the 5' RACE reads with MiXCR anew, one entry per CDR3 protein. The sample carries about 330,000 distinct CDR3 sequences, 8% recorded once. The sequencing sample was made of blood, either unsorted or a sorted T cell fraction (not recorded which). Receptors were obtained from a male donor with ankylosing spondylitis. Both conserved end residues are part of each CDR3. Each record gives: CDR3 length, J gene, clone size, V gene, D gene, CDR3 protein, CDR3 DNA. The D gene is left open where the match is weak. The listing skips clone size in some rows; elsewhere it reads once, few, many or a size class.

len: 16
j_gene: TRBJ2-1
abundance: .
v_gene: TRBV7-9
d_gene: TRBD2
CDR3aa: CASSLLAAGGPGEQFF
CDR3nt: TGTGCCAGCAGCTTACTTGCGGCGGGAGGGCCGGGTGAGCAGTTCTTC

len: 13
j_gene: TRBJ1-1
abundance: .
v_gene: TRBV29-1
d_gene: .
CDR3aa: CSVVLLVNTEAFF
CDR3nt: TGCAGCGTTGTTCTGTTAGTGAACACTGAAGCTTTCTTT

len: 14
j_gene: TRBJ1-3
abundance: few
v_gene: TRBV20-1
d_gene: .
CDR3aa: CSAAQDLTGNTIYF
CDR3nt: TGCAGTGCTGCGCAGGACTTGACTGGAAACACCATATATTTT

len: 17
j_gene: TRBJ2-3
abundance: .
v_gene: TRBV11-2
d_gene: .
CDR3aa: CASSRTTGGASTDTQYF
CDR3nt: TGTGCCAGCAGCCGTACCACGGGCGGCGCATCGACAGATACGCAGTATTTT

len: 16
j_gene: TRBJ1-5
abundance: many
v_gene: TRBV12-3/TRBV12-4
d_gene: .
CDR3aa: CASSTGRMTSNQPQHF
CDR3nt: TGTGCCAGCAGTACCGGACGCATGACTAGCAATCAGCCCCAGCATTTT

len: 15
j_gene: TRBJ1-3
abundance: .
v_gene: TRBV7-2
d_gene: .
CDR3aa: CASSPLAGAGNTIYF
CDR3nt: TGTGCCAGCAGCCCACTGGCGGGGGCCGGAAACACCATATATTTT

len: 13
j_gene: TRBJ2-1
abundance: many
v_gene: TRBV25-1
d_gene: TRBD2
CDR3aa: CASSERGDNEQFF
CDR3nt: TGTGCCAGCAGTGAACGGGGGGACAATGAGCAGTTCTTC

len: 17
j_gene: TRBJ2-1
abundance: many
v_gene: TRBV20-1
d_gene: TRBD2
CDR3aa: CSAAGLAGGPPYNEQFF
CDR3nt: TGCAGTGCTGCGGGACTAGCGGGAGGCCCCCCCTACAATGAGCAGTTCTTC

len: 17
j_gene: TRBJ2-1
abundance: many
v_gene: TRBV4-2
d_gene: .
CDR3aa: CASSQEGPAGITNEQFF
CDR3nt: TGTGCCAGCAGCCAAGAGGGGCCCGCAGGTATTACCAATGAGCAGTTCTTC

len: 14
j_gene: TRBJ2-2
abundance: .
v_gene: TRBV7-6
d_gene: .
CDR3aa: CASSSPSNTGELFF
CDR3nt: TGTGCCAGCAGCTCACCGTCGAACACCGGGGAGCTGTTTTTT

len: 14
j_gene: TRBJ2-1
abundance: few
v_gene: TRBV6-1
d_gene: TRBD2
CDR3aa: CASRNLRAGGPPFF
CDR3nt: TGTGCCAGCAGGAACCTTCGAGCGGGAGGGCCTCCGTTCTTC

len: 16
j_gene: TRBJ2-3
abundance: .
v_gene: TRBV7-2
d_gene: .
CDR3aa: CASSFPLRTSTDTQYF
CDR3nt: TGTGCCAGCAGCTTCCCACTGCGAACAAGCACAGATACGCAGTATTTT

len: 15
j_gene: TRBJ2-7
abundance: .
v_gene: TRBV5-1
d_gene: TRBD2
CDR3aa: CASSLAGTSIHEQYF
CDR3nt: TGCGCCAGCAGCTTGGCCGGGACTAGCATCCACGAGCAGTACTTC

len: 17
j_gene: TRBJ2-1
abundance: few
v_gene: TRBV5-1
d_gene: TRBD2
CDR3aa: CASSLDGRAGYYNEQFF
CDR3nt: TGCGCCAGCAGCTTGGACGGGAGGGCCGGATACTACAATGAGCAGTTCTTC

len: 20
j_gene: TRBJ2-7
abundance: .
v_gene: TRBV11-1
d_gene: TRBD1
CDR3aa: CASSSNPRDRNPVPSYEQYF
CDR3nt: TGTGCCAGCAGCTCAAACCCCCGGGACAGGAACCCAGTCCCCTCCTACGAGCAGTACTTC

len: 13
j_gene: TRBJ2-7
abundance: many
v_gene: TRBV29-1
d_gene: TRBD2
CDR3aa: CSVVSGKNYEQYF
CDR3nt: TGCAGCGTTGTTAGCGGGAAGAACTACGAGCAGTACTTC

len: 16
j_gene: TRBJ2-1
abundance: few
v_gene: TRBV18
d_gene: .
CDR3aa: CASSPFLAGAGNEQFF
CDR3nt: TGTGCCAGCTCACCTTTTCTAGCCGGAGCGGGCAATGAGCAGTTCTTC

len: 13
j_gene: TRBJ2-5
abundance: few
v_gene: TRBV12-3/TRBV12-4
d_gene: .
CDR3aa: CASSFPDRETQYF
CDR3nt: TGTGCCAGCAGTTTCCCGGACCGAGAGACCCAGTACTTC

len: 13
j_gene: TRBJ2-2
abundance: .
v_gene: TRBV29-1
d_gene: .
CDR3aa: CSVGGSETGELFF
CDR3nt: TGCAGCGTTGGGGGTTCGGAAACCGGGGAGCTGTTTTTT

len: 15
j_gene: TRBJ1-5
abundance: .
v_gene: TRBV6-1
d_gene: TRBD1
CDR3aa: CASSVEGARGQPQHF
CDR3nt: TGTGCCAGCAGTGTGGAGGGGGCGCGGGGTCAGCCCCAGCATTTT

len: 18
j_gene: TRBJ2-7
abundance: few
v_gene: TRBV11-1
d_gene: TRBD1
CDR3aa: CASSTSFPNIGQAYEQYF
CDR3nt: TGTGCCAGCAGCACTTCTTTCCCGAATATCGGACAGGCCTACGAGCAGTACTTC

len: 15
j_gene: TRBJ2-5
abundance: .
v_gene: TRBV28
d_gene: .
CDR3aa: CASSFSFRGEETQYF
CDR3nt: TGTGCCAGCAGTTTCTCCTTTAGGGGGGAGGAGACCCAGTACTTC

len: 14
j_gene: TRBJ1-4
abundance: many
v_gene: TRBV11-3
d_gene: .
CDR3aa: CASSLRATNEKLFF
CDR3nt: TGTGCCAGCAGCTTAAGAGCAACTAATGAAAAACTGTTTTTT

len: 14
j_gene: TRBJ1-5
abundance: .
v_gene: TRBV28
d_gene: .
CDR3aa: CASSFGSGVQPQHF
CDR3nt: TGTGCCAGCAGTTTTGGGTCAGGCGTTCAGCCCCAGCATTTT

len: 15
j_gene: TRBJ2-2
abundance: .
v_gene: TRBV12-3/TRBV12-4
d_gene: .
CDR3aa: CASSWLGGGPGELFF
CDR3nt: TGTGCCAGCAGTTGGCTTGGGGGAGGCCCTGGGGAGCTGTTTTTT

len: 14
j_gene: TRBJ1-1
abundance: few
v_gene: TRBV7-2
d_gene: .
CDR3aa: CASSLNAGYTEAFF
CDR3nt: TGTGCCAGCAGCTTAAATGCCGGCTACACTGAAGCTTTCTTT

len: 14
j_gene: TRBJ2-7
abundance: .
v_gene: TRBV5-1
d_gene: TRBD2
CDR3aa: CASSLELARSEQYF
CDR3nt: TGCGCCAGCAGCTTGGAACTAGCGCGTAGCGAGCAGTACTTC